This T cell receptor beta chain was obtained from a study of response to subunit inactivated influenza vaccine. TCRdb itself ran the RT-PCR reads through MiXCR, one entry per CDR3 protein. The table shows roughly 160,000 distinct CDR3 sequences, with approximately 11% occurring only once. Trimming took 4 bases from V and 0 from J, leaving 13 bases between them. From germline, CDR1 is SNHLY and CDR2 FYNNEI. The CDR3 length is 16 residues. Study outcomes and limitations: The authors proposed limited new T cell recruitment per seasonal influenza vaccination.

About this clonotype: Its antigen is as yet unknown.

This sample comprised non-naive T cells sorted from PBMCs, obtained about 40 days after vaccination. This clonotype was obtained from a man aged 45 to 65 who received an inactivated influenza vaccine. The chain uses TRBV2 and TRBJ1-5; D gene ambiguous. The CDR3 sequence is CASSAGRANSNQPQHF. The CDR3 region has the DNA TGTGCCAGCAGTGCCGGGAGGGCCAATAGCAATCAGCCCCAGCATTTT. Full variable domain (missing parts from reference TRBV2 and TRBJ1-5): EPEVTQTPSHQVTQMGQEVILRCVPISNHLYFYWYRQILGQKVEFLVSFYNNEISEKSEIFDDQFSVERPDGSNFTLKIRSTKLEDSAMYFCASSAGRANSNQPQHFGDGTRLSIL.